The next 13 T cell receptor beta chains were all read from a single sample in a study of PD-1 blockade in classical Hodgkin lymphoma. The assay was immunoSEQ multiplex PCR, and TCRdb's table has in-frame clones only and misses some. The data contain 98,000 or so clones, 89% of them singletons. Following autologous stem cell transplantation, relapse occurred in every patient, and exposure to brentuximab vedotin varied. The sequencing here drew on peripheral blood mononuclear cells (PBMCs), taken before the second cycle of nivolumab. These receptors were taken from a human donor with classical Hodgkin lymphoma.

This clone has only one observation. The genes are TRBV6-1 and TRBJ2-7; no definite D call. Germline lookup yields CDR1 MNHNS and CDR2 SASEGT. The CDR3 spans 13 residues. V gave up 7 bases and J gave up 3 bases, with 13 bases separating them. The CDR3 sequence is CASTGRRFYEQYF. The DNA for the CDR3 is TGTGCCAGCACAGGCCGTAGATTCTACGAGCAGTACTTC.

This clone was observed at least ten times. J is TRBJ1-3 and V is TRBV5-6, with D unclear. V was trimmed by 1 base and J by 6 bases, leaving 2 bases between them. Germline V gene lookup returns CDR1 SGHDT and CDR2 YYEEEE. The CDR3 spans 11 residues. CDR3 residues: CASSLLNTIYF. For the CDR3, the DNA is TGTGCCAGCAGCTTGTTAAACACCATATATTTT.

This clone was seen once. The rearrangement joins TRBV5-1 to TRBJ1-5; D possibly corresponds to TRBD1 (5 bases). There are 14 residues in the CDR3. Trimming pared 0 bases from V and 9 bases from J, leaving 13 bases between. Germline V gene data show CDR1 as SGHRS and CDR2 as YFSETQ. In DNA form, the CDR3 reads TGCGCCAGCAGCTTGGAAGCGGGACTTGGGCCCCAGCATTTT. Encoded protein: CASSLEAGLGPQHF.

J is TRBJ2-3 and V is TRBV11-3, with 10 bases that match TRBD1. Germline CDR1 reads SGHNT; CDR2 reads YENEEA. V shed 5 bases and J 2 bases; nucleotides not matched to a gene: 7. CDR3 length equals 16 residues. CDR3 protein: CASSIGTGATTDTQYF. The CDR3 DNA is TGTGCCAGCAGCATCGGGACAGGGGCTACCACAGATACGCAGTATTTT.

The chain joins TRBV7-2 to TRBJ2-3; D uncertain. Trimming stripped 5 bases from V and 8 bases from J, with 23 bases between. Germline assignment: CDR1 SGHTA and CDR2 FQGNSA. This CDR3 comprises 16 residues. For the CDR3, the DNA is TGTGCCAGCAGCCCCAGGTACCTGCTGGGCACCGTTACGCAGTATTTT. Translating gives CASSPRYLLGTVTQYF.

The V and J genes are TRBV5-3 and TRBJ1-1; perhaps TRBD1 as D (5 bases). TRBV5-3 is an open reading frame, and its role is uncertain. CDR3 length equals 16 residues. Trimming took off 4 bases at V and 3 bases at J, with 19 bases between the two ends. CDR3 sequence reads: CARSKGKKGEDTEAFF. In DNA, the CDR3 is TGTGCCAGAAGCAAAGGAAAAAAAGGGGAGGACACTGAAGCTTTCTTT.

The J gene is TRBJ2-5, the V gene TRBV18; TRBD2 matches at 11 bases. The CDR3 sequence is 15 residues long. V trimming: 3 bases; J trimming: 1 base; junction bases outside the gene matches: 1. In germline, CDR1 is KGHSH, CDR2 LQKENI. The CDR3 here is CASSPGLAVQETQYF. CDR3 nucleotides: TGTGCCAGCTCACCGGGACTAGCGGTCCAAGAGACCCAGTACTTC.

This chain uses TRBV28 with TRBJ1-1; D call uncertain. Trimming took 4 bases from V and 0 from J, leaving 6 bases between them. The CDR3 contains 13 residues. CDR1 is MDHEN and CDR2 is SYDVKM in the germline V gene. The CDR3 is CASSYGLNTEAFF. Here the CDR3 DNA reads TGTGCCAGCAGTTACGGGTTGAACACTGAAGCTTTCTTT.

The rearrangement uses TRBV5-6 and TRBJ1-5; perhaps TRBD1 as D (5 bases). CDR1 is SGHDT, CDR2 YYEEEE, per germline. This CDR3 is 15 amino acids long. The V gene lost 3 bases and the J gene lost 6 bases, with 16 bases spanning the gap. In nucleotides, the CDR3 is TGTGCCAGCAGCTCTGGCGCAGGGAGCCCTCAGCCCCAGCATTTT. Protein sequence: CASSSGAGSPQPQHF.

The genes are TRBV7-2 and TRBJ1-4; 10 nucleotides match TRBD1. This CDR3 spans 17 amino acids. V lost 2 bases to trimming and J lost 3 bases; unmatched junction nucleotides: 6. Germline loops: CDR1 SGHTA, CDR2 FQGNSA. CDR3 protein: CASSLKGQGSANEKLFF. CDR3 sequence (DNA): TGTGCCAGCAGCTTAAAGGGACAGGGGTCGGCTAATGAAAAACTGTTTTTT.

The rearrangement joins TRBV27 to TRBJ2-5, with D possibly matching TRBD1 (6 bases). This CDR3 has 14 residues. CDR1 is MNHEY and CDR2 is SMNVEV in the germline V gene (reference sequence). V lost 5 bases and J 6 bases, leaving 16 bases between the germline ends. The CDR3 nucleotides are TGTGCCAGCAGTATTGGACAGTCGACCAAGACCCAGTACTTC. It codes for CASSIGQSTKTQYF.

The chain couples TRBV11-2 to TRBJ2-5; no definite D call. This CDR3 contains 15 residues. V lost 5 bases to trimming and J lost 0 bases, with 13 bases between them. Germline assignment: CDR1 SGHAT and CDR2 FQNNGV. CDR3 coding DNA: TGTGCCAGCAGCGCTCCGGTGGAGTACCAAGAGACCCAGTACTTC. Translation: CASSAPVEYQETQYF.

DNA for the CDR3: TGTGCCAGCATCCCGACTAGCGGGAGCACAGATACGCAGTATTTT. It specifies CASIPTSGSTDTQYF. V is TRBV6-6 and J is TRBJ2-3; TRBD2 agrees at 10 bases. V shed 7 bases and J 0 bases; nucleotides not matched to a gene: 4. Germline V gene sequence: CDR1 MNHNY, CDR2 SVGAGI (reference sequence). The CDR3 is 15 amino acids.